The rows below give T cell receptor beta chains drawn from one sample of a study of shared clonotypes between healthy human individuals. Generated by immunoSEQ multiplex PCR, the TCRdb table keeps only in-frame clones and is missing some. The sample has 2 million to 2.5 million clones, about 90% seen once. The source material was naive CD4+ T cells from PBMCs. These receptors all stem from a man younger than 30 in good health. Some clones in this sample may be carry-over from other donors' samples. The CDR3 runs from the conserved cysteine through the conserved F or W. D genes are given only for firm matches. The size entry is marked missing in some rows and otherwise reads once, few, many or a size class.

J	V	D	size	DNA	CDR3
TRBJ2-7	TRBV11-2	.	once	TGTGCCAGCAGTACTGGACAAGGGTACTACGAGCAGTACTTC	CASSTGQGYYEQYF
TRBJ2-7	TRBV5-4	TRBD2	.	TGTGCCAGCAGCTTGCTCCTAGCGGATTACTCCTACGAGCAGTACTTC	CASSLLLADYSYEQYF
TRBJ2-1	TRBV9	TRBD2	.	TGTGCCAGCAGCACTAGCGGAATCTCCTACAATGAGCAGTTCTTC	CASSTSGISYNEQFF
TRBJ2-4	TRBV7-9	.	.	TGTGCCAGCAGCTTAGCAGGGGGAGGCATTCAGTACTTC	CASSLAGGGIQYF
TRBJ1-3	TRBV15	.	.	TGTGCCACCAGCAGTGGGGGGGATCACTCTGGAAACACCATATATTTT	CATSSGGDHSGNTIYF
TRBJ2-5	TRBV5-1	.	.	TGCGCCAGCAGAGACCCATCTGCGGGGGAGACCCAGTACTTC	CASRDPSAGETQYF
TRBJ2-1	TRBV6-5	.	.	TGTGCCAGCAGTCAGGATTTCAACTCCTACAATGAGCAGTTCTTC	CASSQDFNSYNEQFF
TRBJ2-1	TRBV28	.	.	TGTGCCAGCAGTTTACTCAATGGGGGTGTTAATGAGCAGTTCTTC	CASSLLNGGVNEQFF
TRBJ2-7	TRBV7-2	TRBD2	.	TGTGCCAGCAGCCTAGGGACTAGCGGGATGTACGAGCAGTACTTC	CASSLGTSGMYEQYF
TRBJ2-3	TRBV19	TRBD2	.	TGTGCCAGTAGTATAGAAGGGCGGGAGATAGATACGCAGTATTTT	CASSIEGREIDTQYF
TRBJ2-3	TRBV28	TRBD2	once	TGTGCCAGCAGTCCAGGACTAGCGGGAGGAACAGATACGCAGTATTTT	CASSPGLAGGTDTQYF
TRBJ2-7	TRBV28	.	.	TGTGCCACCGCCGGGAACTTTGCCCGGGGTCTGGACGAGCAGTACTTC	CATAGNFARGLDEQYF
TRBJ2-7	TRBV18	.	.	TGTGCCAGCTCACCCGTGGCAACGACCTACGAGCAGTACTTC	CASSPVATTYEQYF
TRBJ2-4	TRBV27	.	.	TGTGCCAGCAGTTTATCACCGGGGAGGAACATTCAGTACTTC	CASSLSPGRNIQYF
TRBJ1-5	TRBV7-9	.	.	TGTGCCAGCGATACAGGGAATAGCAATCAGCCCCAGCATTTT	CASDTGNSNQPQHF